The T cell receptor (beta chain) described here comes from a study of cytomegalovirus exposure and HLA in healthy donors. About this clone: What it binds is unknown.

PCR used 60 Vbeta primers and 13 Jbeta primers. Per the original methods: Later, 65 million to 85 million unique TCR beta chains were counted in an analysis, and roughly 11 million of them were shared. Repertoires were generated with immunoSEQ multiplex PCR, while TCRdb's copy carries only in-frame clones and drops some. The DNA was the basis for D and trimming; V, J and clone size are from that table. The sample data list approximately 75,000 clones. Regarding the study as a whole: Analysis performed later found roughly 18,000 TCR beta sequences associated with HLA alleles at 0.05 false discovery rate. When a later analysis compared HLA-associated TCR beta chains with equally common others, the HLA-associated chains turned out to be more clonally expanded and to have lower generation probabilities. It was taken for granted in presence/absence analyses that sequencing depth across donors was roughly uniform.

The TCR comes from a boy aged 5-17 years in good health and CMV-seronegative. Source material: PBMCs.

CDR3 amino acids: CATSRLPGGCNQPQHF. The CDR3 bases are TGTGCCACCAGCAGATTACCAGGGGGTTGCAATCAGCCCCAGCATTTT. The chain carries TRBV15 and TRBJ1-5; TRBD1 agrees at 7 bases. The CDR3 totals 16 residues. Germline CDR1 reads LNHNV; CDR2 reads YYDKDF (reference sequence). The ends lost 2 bases at V and 2 bases at J; junction bases unmatched: 6. The full variable domain, with the rest looked up from reference TRBV15 and TRBJ1-5, is DAMVIQNPRYQVTQFGKPVTLSCSQTLNHNVMYWYQQKSSQAPKLLFHYYDKDFNNEADTPDNFQSRRPNTSFCFLDIRSPGLGDTAMYLCATSRLPGGCNQPQHFGDGTRLSIL.